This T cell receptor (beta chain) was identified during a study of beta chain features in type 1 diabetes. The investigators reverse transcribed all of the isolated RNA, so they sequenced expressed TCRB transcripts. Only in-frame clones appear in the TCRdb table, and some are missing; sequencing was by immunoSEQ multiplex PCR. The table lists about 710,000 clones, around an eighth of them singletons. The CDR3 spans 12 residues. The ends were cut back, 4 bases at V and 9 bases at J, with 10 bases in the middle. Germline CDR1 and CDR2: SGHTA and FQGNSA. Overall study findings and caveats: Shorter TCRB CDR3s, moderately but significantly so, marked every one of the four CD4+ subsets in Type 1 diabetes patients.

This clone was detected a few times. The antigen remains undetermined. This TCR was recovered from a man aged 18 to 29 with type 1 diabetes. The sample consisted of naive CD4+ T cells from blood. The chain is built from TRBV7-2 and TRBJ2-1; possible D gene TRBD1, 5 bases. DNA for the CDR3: TGTGCCAGCAGCTCCCAGGGTACTGAGCAGTTCTTC. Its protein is CASSSQGTEQFF.